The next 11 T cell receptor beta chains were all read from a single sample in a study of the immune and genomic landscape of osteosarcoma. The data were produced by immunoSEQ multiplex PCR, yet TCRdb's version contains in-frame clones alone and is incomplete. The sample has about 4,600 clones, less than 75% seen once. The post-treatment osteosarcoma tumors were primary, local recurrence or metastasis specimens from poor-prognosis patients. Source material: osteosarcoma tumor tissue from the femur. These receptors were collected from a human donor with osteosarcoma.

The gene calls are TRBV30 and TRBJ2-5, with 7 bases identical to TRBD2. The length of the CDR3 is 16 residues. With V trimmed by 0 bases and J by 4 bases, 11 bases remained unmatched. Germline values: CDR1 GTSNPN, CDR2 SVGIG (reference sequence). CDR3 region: CAWSVFVGGGPETQYF. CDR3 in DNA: TGTGCCTGGAGTGTCTTTGTCGGGGGAGGGCCAGAGACCCAGTACTTC.

The CDR3: CASSGQGAGNTIYF. In DNA form, the CDR3 reads TGTGCCAGCAGCGGACAGGGGGCCGGAAACACCATATATTTT. The chain links TRBV2 to TRBJ1-3, with 11 bases matching TRBD1. Trimming took 6 bases from V and 4 from J; bases not matched to a gene: 2. Germline V CDR1 and CDR2: SNHLY, FYNNEI. CDR3 size: 14 residues.

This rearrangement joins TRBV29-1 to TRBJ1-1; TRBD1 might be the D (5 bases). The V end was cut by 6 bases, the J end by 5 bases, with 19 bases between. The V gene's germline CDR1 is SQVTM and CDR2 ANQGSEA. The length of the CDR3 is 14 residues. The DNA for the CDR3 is TGCAGCGTGGCTCGCGGGGGGAGAGAGACTGAAGCTTTCTTT. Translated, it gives CSVARGGRETEAFF.

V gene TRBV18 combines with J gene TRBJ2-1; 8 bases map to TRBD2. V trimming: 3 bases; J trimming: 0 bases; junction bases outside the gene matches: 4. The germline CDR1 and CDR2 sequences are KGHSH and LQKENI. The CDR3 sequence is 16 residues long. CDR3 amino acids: CASSPRGGNSYNEQFF. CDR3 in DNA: TGTGCCAGCTCACCTCGGGGGGGGAACTCCTACAATGAGCAGTTCTTC.

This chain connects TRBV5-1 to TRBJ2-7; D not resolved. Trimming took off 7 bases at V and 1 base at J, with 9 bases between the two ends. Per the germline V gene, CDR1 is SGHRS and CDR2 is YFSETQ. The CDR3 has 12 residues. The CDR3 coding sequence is TGCGCCAGCCGTAGGGATTCCTACGAGCAGTACTTC. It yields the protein CASRRDSYEQYF.

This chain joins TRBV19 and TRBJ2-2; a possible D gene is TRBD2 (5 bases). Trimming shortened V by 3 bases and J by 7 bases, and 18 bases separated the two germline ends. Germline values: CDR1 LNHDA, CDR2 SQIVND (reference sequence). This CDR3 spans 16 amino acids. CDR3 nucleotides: TGTGCCAGTAGTATCCCCGGGGTCCCTCGGGGCGGGGAGCTGTTTTTT. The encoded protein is CASSIPGVPRGGELFF.

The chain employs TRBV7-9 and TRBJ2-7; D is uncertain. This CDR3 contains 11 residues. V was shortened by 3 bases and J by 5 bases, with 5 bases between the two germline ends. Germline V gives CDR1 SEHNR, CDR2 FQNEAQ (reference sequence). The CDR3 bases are TGTGCCAGCAGCTTCCAAAACGAGCAGTACTTC. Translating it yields CASSFQNEQYF.

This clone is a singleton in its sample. CDR3 bases: TGTGCCAGCAGTGCCCCCAAGGGGTTCAACACTGAAGCTTTCTTT. Its protein is CASSAPKGFNTEAFF. This rearrangement joins TRBV25-1 to TRBJ1-1, with D possibly being TRBD1 (5 bases). The CDR3 runs 15 residues. Between the trimmed V and J ends, which lost 4 bases and 2 bases, there was a span of 14 bases. Per the germline V gene, CDR1 is MGHDK and CDR2 is SYGVNS. The complete variable domain, with remaining parts taken from reference TRBV25-1 and TRBJ1-1, reads EADIYQTPRYLVIGTGKKITLECSQTMGHDKMYWYQQDPGMELHLIHYSYGVNSTEKGDLSSESTVSRIRTEHFPLTLESARPSHTSQYLCASSAPKGFNTEAFFGQGTRLTVV.

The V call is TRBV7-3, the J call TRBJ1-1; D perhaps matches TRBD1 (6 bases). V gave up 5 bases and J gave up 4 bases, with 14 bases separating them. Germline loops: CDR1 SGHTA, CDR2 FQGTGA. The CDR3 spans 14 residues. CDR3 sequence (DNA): TGTGCCAGCAGCGCGGTCGGAGGGGGCACTGAAGCTTTCTTT. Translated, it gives CASSAVGGGTEAFF.

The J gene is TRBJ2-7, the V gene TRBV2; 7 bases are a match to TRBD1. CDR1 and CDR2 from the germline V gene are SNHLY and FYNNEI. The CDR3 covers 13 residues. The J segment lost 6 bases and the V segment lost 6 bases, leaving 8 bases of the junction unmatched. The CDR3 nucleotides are TGTGCCAGCAGGGGGGACAGACCCGTCGAGCAGTACTTC. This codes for CASRGDRPVEQYF.

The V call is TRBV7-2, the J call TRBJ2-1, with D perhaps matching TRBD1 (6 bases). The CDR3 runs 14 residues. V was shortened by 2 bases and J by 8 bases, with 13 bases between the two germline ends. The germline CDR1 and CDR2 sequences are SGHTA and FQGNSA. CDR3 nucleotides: TGTGCCAGCAGCTTACTTTGGGGGCAGGATGAGCAGTTCTTC. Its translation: CASSLLWGQDEQFF.